The next 8 T cell receptor beta chains were all read from a single sample in a study of T cell changes during pregnancy in multiple sclerosis (dated by TCRdb to between 2019 and 2020). Receptor libraries were prepared by the immunoSEQ multiplex PCR assay. The clones in this table, taken by TCRdb from immuneACCESS, are in-frame only. Not every clone is retained; where verified, under half of the shortfall comes from an unresolved V gene, and the cause of the rest is unknown. The sample table shows around 42,000 clones, and roughly nine tenths are seen once. The ten most abundant clones make up approximately 0.73% of the sample. The specimen was CD4+ T cells from peripheral blood mononuclear cells, collected before pregnancy. These receptor sequences come from a female donor with multiple sclerosis, enrolled in a pregnancy study.

The rearrangement links TRBV6-1 to TRBJ1-1, with 8 bases fitting TRBD1. The V gene end was trimmed by 6 bases and the J gene end by 2 bases; junction bases not matched to a gene: 8. This CDR3 contains 15 residues. Germline CDR1 MNHNS, CDR2 SASEGT. The CDR3 nucleotides are TGTGCCAGCAGAGTGGACAGGGCAGGAAACACTGAAGCTTTCTTT. This translates into CASRVDRAGNTEAFF.

V is TRBV28 and J is TRBJ2-2, with 7 nucleotides matching TRBD1. V lost 7 bases and J lost 1; bases outside the gene matches: 9. Germline V gene data show CDR1 as MDHEN and CDR2 as SYDVKM. This CDR3 has 16 amino acids. Here the CDR3 DNA reads TGTGCCAGCACCCTCCCCGGGACAGAGAACACCGGGGAGCTGTTTTTT. Encoded protein: CASTLPGTENTGELFF.

V and J are TRBV2 and TRBJ1-3; D call uncertain. The CDR3 extends over 19 amino acids. CDR1 SNHLY and CDR2 FYNNEI come from the germline V gene. V lost 2 bases and J 0 bases, leaving 20 bases between the germline ends. The CDR3 spells CASSESGPGRLCSGNTIYF. As DNA, the CDR3 is TGTGCCAGCAGTGAAAGTGGCCCTGGGAGGCTGTGCTCTGGAAACACCATATATTTT.

V usage is TRBV7-2 and J usage is TRBJ2-6; a possible D gene is TRBD2 (6 bases). Between the trimmed V and J ends, which lost 2 bases and 0 bases, there was a span of 14 bases. Germline loops: CDR1 SGHTA, CDR2 FQGNSA. This CDR3 spans 18 amino acids. The CDR3 here is CASSLTGLGGSGANVLTF. CDR3 bases: TGTGCCAGCAGCTTAACCGGTCTGGGGGGCTCTGGGGCCAACGTCCTGACTTTC.

The genes are TRBV27 and TRBJ2-1; a weak D match, TRBD2 (5 bases). Looked up from germline, CDR1 is MNHEY and CDR2 is SMNVEV (reference sequence). This CDR3 has 14 residues. With 6 bases removed from V and 1 base from J, the gap between germline ends came to 10 bases. CDR3 residues: CASSRAGSYNEQFF. For the CDR3, the DNA is TGTGCCAGCAGCCGGGCGGGTTCCTACAATGAGCAGTTCTTC.

The V gene is TRBV10-3, the J gene TRBJ1-6, with 7 bases lining up with TRBD1. CDR3 size: 15 residues. Germline trimming cut 2 bases from V and 8 bases from J; bases unmatched to any gene: 6. The V gene's germline CDR1 is ENHRY and CDR2 SYGVKD. The CDR3 sequence: CAISERGLFDSPLHF. CDR3 nucleotide sequence: TGTGCCATCAGTGAGAGGGGGCTTTTCGATTCACCCCTCCACTTT.

The rearrangement uses TRBV6-5 and TRBJ2-2, with D maybe TRBD1 (5 bases). CDR3 length equals 16 residues. Between the trimmed V and J ends, which lost 2 bases and 0 bases, there was a span of 10 bases. CDR1 and CDR2 (germline): MNHEY, SVGAGI. The CDR3 nucleotides are TGTGCCAGCAGTTACCTGGGGCCCCCGAACACCGGGGAGCTGTTTTTT. Protein: CASSYLGPPNTGELFF.

V gene TRBV5-1 combines with J gene TRBJ2-2, with 9 bases matching TRBD1. CDR3 length: 15 residues. With V trimmed by 4 bases and J by 1 base, 2 bases remained unmatched. CDR1 and CDR2 from the germline V gene are SGHRS and YFSETQ. This chain's CDR3 is CASSAGQGNTGELFF. For the CDR3, the DNA is TGCGCCAGCAGCGCGGGACAGGGGAACACCGGGGAGCTGTTTTTT. Full variable domain (missing parts from reference TRBV5-1 and TRBJ2-2): KAGVTQTPRYLIKTRGQQVTLSCSPISGHRSVSWYQQTPGQGLQFLFEYFSETQRNKGNFPGRFSGRQFSNSRSEMNVSTLELGDSALYLCASSAGQGNTGELFFGEGSRLTVL.